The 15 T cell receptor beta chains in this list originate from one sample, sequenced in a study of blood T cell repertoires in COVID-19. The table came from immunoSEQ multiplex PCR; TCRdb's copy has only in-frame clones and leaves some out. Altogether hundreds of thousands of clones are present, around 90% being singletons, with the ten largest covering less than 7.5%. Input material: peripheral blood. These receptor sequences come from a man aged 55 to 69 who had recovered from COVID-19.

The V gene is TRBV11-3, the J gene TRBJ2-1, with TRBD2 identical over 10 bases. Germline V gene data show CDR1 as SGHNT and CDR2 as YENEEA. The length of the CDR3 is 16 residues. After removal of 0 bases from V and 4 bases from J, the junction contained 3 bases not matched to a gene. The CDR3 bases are TGTGCCAGCAGCTTAGAAGGGACTAGCGTATACAATGAGCAGTTCTTC. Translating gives CASSLEGTSVYNEQFF.

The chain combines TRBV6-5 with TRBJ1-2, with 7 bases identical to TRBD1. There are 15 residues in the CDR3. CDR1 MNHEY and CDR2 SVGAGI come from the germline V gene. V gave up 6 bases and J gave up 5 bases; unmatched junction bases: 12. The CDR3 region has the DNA TGTGCCAGCAGGGACCCAGACAGGGCTCATTATGGCTACACCTTC. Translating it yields CASRDPDRAHYGYTF.

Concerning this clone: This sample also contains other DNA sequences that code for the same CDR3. Here the CDR3 DNA reads TGCAGTGCTCGGGGCCAAGAGACCCAGTACTTC. As protein: CSARGQETQYF. The gene calls are TRBV20-1 and TRBJ2-5, with D possibly matching TRBD2 (5 bases). Trimming took off 5 bases at V and 1 base at J, with 5 bases between the two ends. Germline CDR1 reads DFQATT; CDR2 reads SNEGSKA (reference sequence). CDR3 length: 11 residues.

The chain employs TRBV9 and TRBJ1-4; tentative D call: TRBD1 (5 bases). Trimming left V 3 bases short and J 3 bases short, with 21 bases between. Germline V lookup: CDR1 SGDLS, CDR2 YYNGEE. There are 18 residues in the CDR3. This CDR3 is CASSGEAEGLGANEKLFF. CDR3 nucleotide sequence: TGTGCCAGCAGCGGGGAGGCAGAAGGTCTGGGGGCTAATGAAAAACTGTTTTTT.

Here the CDR3 reads CASSLVVGDGYTF. In DNA form, the CDR3 reads TGTGCCAGCAGCTTAGTAGTAGGGGATGGCTACACCTTC. The J gene is TRBJ1-2, the V gene TRBV7-9, with D possibly matching TRBD1 (5 bases). Trimming pared 1 base from V and 6 bases from J, leaving 9 bases between. Germline V gene lookup returns CDR1 SEHNR and CDR2 FQNEAQ (reference sequence). The CDR3 consists of 13 residues.

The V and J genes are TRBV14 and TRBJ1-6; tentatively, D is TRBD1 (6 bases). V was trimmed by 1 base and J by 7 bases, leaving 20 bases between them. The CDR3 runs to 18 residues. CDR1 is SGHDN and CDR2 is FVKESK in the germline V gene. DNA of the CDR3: TGTGCCAGCAGCCAAGGATTGTGGGGGCGGGTGAGGAATTCACCCCTCCACTTT. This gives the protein CASSQGLWGRVRNSPLHF.

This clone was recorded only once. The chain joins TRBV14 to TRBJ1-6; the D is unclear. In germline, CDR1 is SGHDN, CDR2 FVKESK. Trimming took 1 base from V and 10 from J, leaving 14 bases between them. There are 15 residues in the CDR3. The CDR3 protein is CASSQVPGRGSPLHF. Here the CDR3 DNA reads TGTGCCAGCAGCCAAGTCCCAGGTCGTGGATCACCCCTCCACTTT.

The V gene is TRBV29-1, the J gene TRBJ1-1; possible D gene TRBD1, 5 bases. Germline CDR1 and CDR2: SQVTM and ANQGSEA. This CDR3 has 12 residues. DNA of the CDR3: TGCAGTGGGAACTGGGGGGGCACTGAAGCTTTCTTT. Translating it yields CSGNWGGTEAFF.

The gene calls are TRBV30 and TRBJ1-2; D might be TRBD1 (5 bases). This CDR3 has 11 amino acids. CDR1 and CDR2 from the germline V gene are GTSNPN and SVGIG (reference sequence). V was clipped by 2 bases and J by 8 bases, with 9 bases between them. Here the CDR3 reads CAWSNQGGYTF. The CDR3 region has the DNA TGTGCCTGGAGTAACCAGGGAGGCTACACCTTC.

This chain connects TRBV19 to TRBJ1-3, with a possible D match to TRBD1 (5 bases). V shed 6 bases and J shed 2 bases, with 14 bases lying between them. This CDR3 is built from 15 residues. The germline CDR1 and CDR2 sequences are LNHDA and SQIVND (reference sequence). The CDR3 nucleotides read TGTGCCAGTAGCATCAGGGCTGACCCTGGAAACACCATATATTTT. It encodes CASSIRADPGNTIYF.

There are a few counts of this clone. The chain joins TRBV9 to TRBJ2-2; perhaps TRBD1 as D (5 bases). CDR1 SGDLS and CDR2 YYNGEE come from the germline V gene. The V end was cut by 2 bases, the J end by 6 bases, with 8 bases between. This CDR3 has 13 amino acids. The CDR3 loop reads CASSVQGSGELFF. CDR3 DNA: TGTGCCAGCAGCGTTCAGGGATCCGGGGAGCTGTTTTTT.

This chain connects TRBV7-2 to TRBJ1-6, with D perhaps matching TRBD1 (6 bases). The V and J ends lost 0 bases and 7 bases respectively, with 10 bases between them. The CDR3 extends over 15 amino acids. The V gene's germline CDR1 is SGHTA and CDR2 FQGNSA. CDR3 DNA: TGTGCCAGCAGCTTAGCAGGGGGAAAGAATTCACCCCTCCACTTT. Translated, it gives CASSLAGGKNSPLHF.

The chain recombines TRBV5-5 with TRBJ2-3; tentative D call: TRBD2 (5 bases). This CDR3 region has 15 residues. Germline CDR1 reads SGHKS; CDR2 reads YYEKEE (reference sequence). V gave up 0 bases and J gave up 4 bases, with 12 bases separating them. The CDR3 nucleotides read TGTGCCAGCAGCTTGGGAGGGAGATCCGCAGATACGCAGTATTTT. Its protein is CASSLGGRSADTQYF.

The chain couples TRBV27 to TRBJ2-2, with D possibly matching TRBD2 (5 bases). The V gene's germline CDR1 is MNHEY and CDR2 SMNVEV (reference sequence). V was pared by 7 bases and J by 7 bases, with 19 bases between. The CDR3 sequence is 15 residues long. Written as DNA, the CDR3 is TGTGCCAGCAAAAGTGGGAGCCTAACCAGCGGGGAGCTGTTTTTT. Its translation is CASKSGSLTSGELFF.

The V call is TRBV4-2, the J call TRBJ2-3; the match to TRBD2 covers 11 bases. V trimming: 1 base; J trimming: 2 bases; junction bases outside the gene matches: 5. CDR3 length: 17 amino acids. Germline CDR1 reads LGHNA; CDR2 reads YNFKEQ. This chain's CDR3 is CASSQAWGLAATDTQYF. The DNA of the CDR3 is TGTGCCAGCAGCCAAGCTTGGGGACTAGCGGCCACAGATACGCAGTATTTT.